The T cell receptor beta chain under discussion was sequenced for a study of T cell clonotyping in hematopoietic cell transplantation. Germline lookup yields CDR1 SQVTM and CDR2 ANQGSEA. The CDR3 contains 12 residues. The V end was cut by 4 bases, the J end by 3 bases, with 9 bases between. The assay was immunoSEQ multiplex PCR, and TCRdb's table has in-frame clones only and misses some. In the table there are 65,000 to 75,000 clones, 90% to 95% of which are singletons. Whole-study findings and limits: No sorting was done, leaving CD4 and CD8 contributions mixed. After transplant, recipient diversity fell while pathologically expanded clonotypes grew through day 180.

This clone was seen a single time. The antigen is not known. This receptor was taken from a man in his fifties in good health. Some clones in this sample may be carry-over from other donors' samples. The sequencing sample was made of peripheral blood mononuclear cells. This sequence joins TRBV29-1 and TRBJ2-5; D is unresolved. For the CDR3, the DNA is TGCAGCGTTGCTTTAACTAAAGAGACCCAGTACTTC. It translates to CSVALTKETQYF.